The clone carrying this TCR beta chain came up many times. Antigen unknown. The data originate from a study of early T cells in non-severe SARS-CoV-2 infection. Broader study findings: VDJdb matches were skewed toward anti-spike CD8 T cell responses.

TCRdb fed the 5' RACE reads into MiXCR, producing one record per CDR3 protein. The data contain 69,000 or so distinct CDR3 sequences, roughly 4.9% of them singletons. The CDR3 totals 16 residues. The V and J ends lost 0 bases and 5 bases respectively, with 13 bases between them. The germline V gene has CDR1 SGHTA and CDR2 FQGNSA. This TCR was sampled from an adult who was a healthcare worker with PCR-confirmed SARS-CoV-2 infection or an uninfected control (not recorded which). The donor label of this sample is uncertain. Source: whole blood, taken at baseline. This chain uses TRBV7-2 with TRBJ2-2; tentatively, D is TRBD1 (7 bases). The CDR3 DNA reads as TGTGCCAGCAGCTTAGCGCGGTCAGGGGGGACCGGGGAGCTGTTTTTT. Protein product: CASSLARSGGTGELFF.